The T cell receptor (beta chain) described here comes from a study of T cell changes during pregnancy in multiple sclerosis. Clones were sequenced by immunoSEQ multiplex PCR, and TCRdb holds only the in-frame ones, with some missing. The sample has about 110,000 clones, roughly nine tenths seen once. This CDR3 has 16 amino acids. CDR1 and CDR2 (germline): MNHEY, SMNVEV (reference sequence). Trimming cost V 4 bases and J 0 bases; bases outside gene matches: 9. The chain combines TRBV27 with TRBJ2-7; 7 bases match TRBD2. This TCR was sampled from a female donor with multiple sclerosis, enrolled in a pregnancy study. The material sequenced was peripheral blood, taken in the third trimester of pregnancy. The CDR3: CASSSIRRGSSYEQYF. The CDR3 DNA reads TGTGCCAGCAGTTCCATCAGGCGGGGGAGCTCCTACGAGCAGTACTTC.